A selection of T cell receptor beta chains follows, all from one sample in a study of shared clonotypes between healthy human individuals. The method was immunoSEQ multiplex PCR; TCRdb's version includes in-frame clones alone and lacks a portion of them. Seen here are 2 million to 3 million clones, over 85% observed once, and the top ten hold around 0.37%. The sequenced material came from naive CD4+ T cells from PBMCs. The origin of the receptors is a man between 18 and 29 years old in good health. Some clones in this sample may be carry-over from other donors' samples. CDR3s include the opening cysteine and the closing phenylalanine or tryptophan. A D gene is named only where the DNA matches it firmly. Some rows mark clone size as missing; the rest say once, few, many or name a class of expanded clone.

CDR3aa | CDR3nt | j_gene | d_gene | abundance | v_gene
CSVVLADTQYF | TGCAGCGTTGTTCTTGCAGATACGCAGTATTTT | TRBJ2-3 | NA | NA | TRBV29-1
CASSVAGGFNEQFF | TGTGCCAGCAGTGTAGCGGGAGGCTTCAATGAGCAGTTCTTC | TRBJ2-1 | TRBD2 | NA | TRBV2
CASSQDSPNSGNTIYF | TGCGCCAGCAGCCAGGACAGTCCGAACTCTGGAAACACCATATATTTT | TRBJ1-3 | NA | NA | TRBV5-1
CASSSIRTSGSGEQYF | TGTGCCAGCAGTTCCATCAGGACTAGCGGGAGTGGGGAGCAGTACTTC | TRBJ2-7 | TRBD2 | NA | TRBV6-5
CAISDSSQPQHF | TGTGCCATTTCAGACTCATCTCAGCCCCAGCATTTT | TRBJ1-5 | NA | NA | TRBV10-1
CASSSGGNYGYTF | TGCGCCAGCAGCTCCGGGGGTAACTATGGCTACACCTTC | TRBJ1-2 | NA | NA | TRBV5-1
CASSRRTGDNYGYTF | TGTGCCAGCAGCCGGCGGACAGGGGATAACTATGGCTACACCTTC | TRBJ1-2 | TRBD1 | NA | TRBV7-2
CASSLNANEQFF | TGTGCCAGCAGCTTAAACGCCAATGAGCAGTTCTTC | TRBJ2-1 | NA | NA | TRBV7-3
CASSYRDPEETQYF | TGTGCCAGCAGCTACCGGGACCCCGAAGAGACCCAGTACTTC | TRBJ2-5 | NA | once | TRBV7-9
CASSDLPNTEAFF | TGTGCCAGCAGTGATCTCCCGAACACTGAAGCTTTCTTT | TRBJ1-1 | NA | NA | TRBV2
CSVGGSSGANVLTF | TGCAGCGTGGGGGGATCCTCTGGGGCCAACGTCCTGACTTTC | TRBJ2-6 | NA | NA | TRBV29-1
CASSLDSLGGGEQFF | TGTGCCAGCAGTTTAGACTCCCTGGGTGGAGGCGAGCAGTTCTTC | TRBJ2-1 | NA | NA | TRBV28
CASSKRDSGETQYF | TGTGCCAGCAGCAAGCGGGATTCGGGAGAGACCCAGTACTTC | TRBJ2-5 | TRBD2 | NA | TRBV7-9
CASSIDILATGRGTGELFF | TGTGCCAGTAGTATAGATATTCTAGCGACAGGGCGCGGCACCGGGGAGCTGTTTTTT | TRBJ2-2 | NA | NA | TRBV19
CASSLVGTGRQPQHF | TGTGCCAGCAGCTTAGTCGGGACAGGGAGGCAGCCCCAGCATTTT | TRBJ1-5 | TRBD1 | NA | TRBV7-2
CASSPQPDKSNEQFF | TGTGCCAGCAGTCCCCAACCGGACAAATCCAATGAGCAGTTCTTC | TRBJ2-1 | NA | NA | TRBV6-1
CASSFGLAGGPRLGETQYF | TGCGCCAGCAGCTTCGGACTAGCGGGAGGGCCAAGGTTAGGGGAGACCCAGTACTTC | TRBJ2-5 | TRBD2 | NA | TRBV5-1
CASSHGTGGIEQFF | TGCGCCAGCAGCCACGGGACAGGGGGCATTGAGCAGTTCTTC | TRBJ2-1 | TRBD1 | NA | TRBV5-1
CASSGTAGYEQYF | TGTGCCAGCTCAGGGACCGCTGGGTACGAGCAGTACTTC | TRBJ2-7 | NA | NA | TRBV18
CASSYSNVRGTDEQFF | TGTGCCAGCAGTTACTCGAACGTCAGGGGCACCGATGAGCAGTTCTTC | TRBJ2-1 | NA | NA | TRBV6-5
CASSLAPRGRDYGYTF | TGTGCCAGCAGCTTAGCTCCCAGGGGGCGCGACTATGGCTACACCTTC | TRBJ1-2 | TRBD1 | NA | TRBV7-2
CASSLGHASNQPQHF | TGTGCCAGCAGCTTGGGACACGCAAGCAATCAGCCCCAGCATTTT | TRBJ1-5 | NA | NA | TRBV5-8
CASSLQLTSGRIPRETQYF | TGTGCCAGCAGCTTACAGTTGACTAGCGGGAGGATCCCCCGGGAGACCCAGTACTTC | TRBJ2-5 | TRBD2 | NA | TRBV7-7
CASSESPGGGETQYF | TGTGCCAGCAGTGAATCCCCGGGGGGCGGGGAGACCCAGTACTTC | TRBJ2-5 | NA | NA | TRBV6-1
CASSPGTDHSTDEQYF | TGTGCCAGCAGCCCCGGGACAGACCACTCCACGGATGAGCAGTACTTC | TRBJ2-7 | TRBD1 | NA | TRBV6-6
CASSWAVRGANTEAFF | TGCGCCAGCAGCTGGGCGGTTAGGGGGGCGAACACTGAAGCTTTCTTT | TRBJ1-1 | NA | NA | TRBV5-1
CASSFRGLITEAFF | TGTGCCAGCAGCTTCAGGGGACTGATCACTGAAGCTTTCTTT | TRBJ1-1 | NA | NA | TRBV7-2
CASSLAATGADNEQFF | TGTGCCAGCAGCTTGGCCGCAACAGGGGCGGACAATGAGCAGTTCTTC | TRBJ2-1 | TRBD1 | NA | TRBV5-4
CASSLTGATGELFF | TGCGCCAGCAGCCTGACAGGGGCCACCGGGGAGCTGTTTTTT | TRBJ2-2 | TRBD1 | NA | TRBV5-1
CASSSDSRNIQYF | TGTGCCAGCAGCTCCGACAGTCGAAACATTCAGTACTTC | TRBJ2-4 | NA | NA | TRBV27
CASMAVLLNEQFF | TGTGCCAGCATGGCAGTACTTCTCAATGAGCAGTTCTTC | TRBJ2-1 | NA | NA | TRBV6-1
CASSLLFEGGNREPSGANVLTF | TGTGCCAGCAGTTTACTATTTGAGGGGGGGAACAGGGAACCCTCTGGGGCCAACGTCCTGACTTTC | TRBJ2-6 | NA | NA | TRBV28
CASSLSGSGELFF | TGTGCCAGCAGTTTATCGGGGAGCGGGGAGCTGTTTTTT | TRBJ2-2 | NA | once | TRBV28
CSASGVYTF | TGCAGTGCTTCAGGGGTCTACACCTTC | TRBJ1-2 | NA | NA | TRBV20-1
CASSKDRESYEQYF | TGCGCCAGCAGCAAAGACAGGGAATCCTACGAGCAGTACTTC | TRBJ2-7 | TRBD1 | NA | TRBV5-1
CASSPKVEYTDTQYF | TGTGCCAGCTCACCAAAAGTAGAATACACAGATACGCAGTATTTT | TRBJ2-3 | NA | NA | TRBV18
CASSLHRDGGELFF | TGTGCCAGCTCACTCCACAGGGACGGCGGGGAGCTGTTTTTT | TRBJ2-2 | NA | NA | TRBV18
CASSQEGAGGTGELFF | TGCGCCAGCAGCCAAGAGGGGGCGGGAGGGACCGGGGAGCTGTTTTTT | TRBJ2-2 | TRBD2 | NA | TRBV4-1
CASSEGQANTGELFF | TGTGCCAGTAGTGAGGGGCAGGCGAACACCGGGGAGCTGTTTTTT | TRBJ2-2 | NA | NA | TRBV19